Reported below is one T cell receptor (beta chain). Its antigen is still unknown. Sequencing was performed with immunoSEQ multiplex PCR; in TCRdb, only in-frame clones are kept and a portion is missing. The sample holds about 2.3 million clones; over 90% are singletons and the top ten take around 0.4%. The data stem from a study of shared clonotypes between healthy human individuals. Study information: Ranging from 18 to 49 in age, donors were two women and three men. Regarding the study as a whole: Even with large depth, rarefaction showed that sorted-subset sequencing was incomplete. Clonotype sharing among donors, it was expected, would be affected by sequencing depth.

The CDR3 is 15 amino acids. V lost 3 bases, J lost 3 bases, and 8 bases stayed unmatched. Germline V gene lookup returns CDR1 SGHAT and CDR2 FQDESV (reference sequence). The sequenced sample was naive CD4+ T cells from PBMCs. Stated subset: CD45RA+ positively selected. The chain links TRBV11-1 to TRBJ2-7; 7 nucleotides match TRBD1. The origin of this receptor is a man between 18 and 29 years old in good health. Some clones in this sample may be carry-over from other donors' samples. CDR3 amino acids: CASSFWTGNLYEQYF. The CDR3 nucleotides are TGTGCCAGCAGCTTCTGGACAGGCAACCTCTACGAGCAGTACTTC.